Listed here are 22 T cell receptor beta chains from one sample, sequenced in a study of beta chain features in type 1 diabetes. Every bit of the isolated RNA underwent reverse transcription, so sequencing read expressed TCRB transcripts. The method was immunoSEQ multiplex PCR; TCRdb's version includes in-frame clones alone and lacks a portion of them. The sample contains 600,000 to 750,000 clones, 9.5% to 15% of which appear only once. Study-wide findings and caveats: For Type 1 diabetes patients, all four CD4+ subsets carried TCRB CDR3s that were moderately but significantly shorter.

The antigens for these receptors are not known. Sequences were obtained from naive CD4+ T cells from blood. These receptors were taken from a man aged 25 to 40 with type 1 diabetes.

The sample holds a few counts of this clone. The rearrangement links TRBV14 to TRBJ1-2; D unclear. The V gene's germline CDR1 is SGHDN and CDR2 FVKESK. Trimming shortened V by 10 bases and J by 3 bases, and 15 bases separated the two germline ends. CDR3 length: 13 amino acids. CDR3 sequence: CATGEGLDYGYTF. CDR3 nucleotides: TGTGCCACCGGAGAGGGCCTCGACTATGGCTACACCTTC.

This clone was detected only a few times. The chain is built from TRBV27 and TRBJ2-2; D unclear. Germline CDR1 MNHEY, CDR2 SMNVEV (reference sequence). The V end lost 10 bases, the J end lost 2 bases, and 5 bases lay between the germline ends. The CDR3 contains 11 residues. The CDR3 loop reads CAIGNTGELFF. Here the CDR3 DNA reads TGTGCCATTGGCAACACCGGGGAGCTGTTTTTT.

This clone has just a few counts. The V and J genes are TRBV25-1 and TRBJ2-2, with 7 bases that match TRBD1. Trimming took 4 bases from V and 3 from J; bases not matched to a gene: 14. Germline loops: CDR1 MGHDK, CDR2 SYGVNS. This CDR3 has 18 amino acids. CDR3 loop: CASSAKQGNSYYTGELFF. The CDR3 coding sequence is TGTGCCAGCAGTGCAAAACAGGGGAACTCTTATTACACCGGGGAGCTGTTTTTT.

There are a few counts of this clone. One end of the junction is discordant with germline, which a read error may explain. This chain uses TRBV7-2 with TRBJ1-4; the D gene is possibly TRBD1 (6 bases). Germline CDR1 SGHTA, CDR2 FQGNSA. CDR3 length: 14 residues. In DNA form, the CDR3 reads TGTGCCAGCAGCTTAGGGACAGCCTATGAGAAACTGTTTTTT. It codes for CASSLGTAYEKLFF.

This clone was recorded a few times. The CDR3 sequence: CSGSTRRNTIYF. The CDR3 nucleotides are TGCAGCGGATCGACAAGGAGAAACACCATATATTTT. This chain joins TRBV29-1 and TRBJ1-3; D remains unclear. The CDR3 is 12 amino acids. Germline-derived CDR1 and CDR2 are SQVTM and ANQGSEA. Between the trimmed V and J ends, which lost 7 bases and 5 bases, there was a span of 12 bases. The variable domain in full, completed from reference TRBV29-1 and TRBJ1-3, reads SAVISQKPSRDICQRGTSLTIQCQVDSQVTMMFWYRQQPGQSLTLIATANQGSEATYESGFVIDKFPISRPNLTFSTLTVSNMSPEDSSIYLCSGSTRRNTIYFGEGSWLTVV.

This clone was detected a few times. The CDR3 spells CASTGLAEETQYF. Written as DNA, the CDR3 is TGTGCCAGTACCGGACTAGCGGAAGAGACCCAGTACTTC. The chain has TRBV19 and TRBJ2-5, with 10 bases identical to TRBD2. The CDR3 has 13 residues. From germline, CDR1 is LNHDA and CDR2 SQIVND (reference sequence). The trim removed 7 bases at V and 3 bases at J, leaving 2 bases unmatched. Supplemented by reference TRBV19 and TRBJ2-5, the full variable domain reads DGGITQSPKYLFRKEGQNVTLSCEQNLNHDAMYWYRQDPGQGLRLIYYSQIVNDFQKGDIAEGYSVSREKKESFPLTVTSAQKNPTAFYLCASTGLAEETQYFGPGTRLLVL.

This clone appeared a few times. The chain is built from TRBV19 and TRBJ1-2; tentative D call: TRBD1 (5 bases). Germline CDR1 is LNHDA and CDR2 is SQIVND (reference sequence). The CDR3 sequence is 15 residues long. Deletions cut 3 bases from V and 2 bases from J, with 13 bases between. The CDR3 DNA sequence: TGTGCCAGTAGTATTAGCGGCAGGGCCAACTATGGCTACACCTTC. Amino acids: CASSISGRANYGYTF.

This clone was observed a few times. V usage is TRBV19 and J usage is TRBJ1-2; 9 nucleotides align to TRBD1. This CDR3 is built from 14 residues. CDR1 and CDR2 from the germline V gene are LNHDA and SQIVND (reference sequence). V shed 4 bases and J 2 bases; nucleotides not matched to a gene: 2. The DNA of the CDR3 is TGTGCCAGTAGTACCGGACAGGGGAACTATGGCTACACCTTC. Its protein product is CASSTGQGNYGYTF.

This clone came up a few times. This chain uses TRBV2 with TRBJ1-5; 9 nucleotides line up with TRBD1. Germline CDR1 SNHLY, CDR2 FYNNEI. The length of the CDR3 is 13 residues. V lost 4 bases to trimming and J lost 7 bases; unmatched junction nucleotides: 2. This CDR3 is CASSGQGGQPQHF. The CDR3 DNA is TGTGCCAGCAGTGGACAGGGGGGACAGCCCCAGCATTTT.

This chain connects TRBV5-1 to TRBJ2-5; D gene unclear. Germline values: CDR1 SGHRS, CDR2 YFSETQ. The CDR3 has 13 amino acids. V gave up 3 bases and J gave up 5 bases, with 11 bases separating them. CDR3 DNA sequence: TGCGCCAGCAGCTCCACGGTCGGCGAGACCCAGTACTTC. Translation: CASSSTVGETQYF.

The chain carries TRBV4-3 and TRBJ2-6; D not certain. V shed 0 bases and J shed 0 bases, with 6 bases lying between them. Germline V CDR1 and CDR2: LGHNA, YSLEER. The CDR3 is 16 residues long. The CDR3 reads CASSQDIPSGANVLTF. The DNA of the CDR3 is TGCGCCAGCAGCCAAGATATCCCCTCTGGGGCCAACGTCCTGACTTTC.

The gene calls are TRBV5-6 and TRBJ2-1; 12 positions match TRBD2. Germline assignment: CDR1 SGHDT and CDR2 YYEEEE. The trim removed 4 bases at V and 7 bases at J, leaving 9 bases unmatched. The CDR3 consists of 16 residues. The DNA of the CDR3 is TGTGCCAGCAGCATACGGGTCGGACTAGCGGGGAATGAGCAGTTCTTC. This codes for CASSIRVGLAGNEQFF.

With respect to this clone: Other DNA sequences in this sample translate to the same CDR3. This chain connects TRBV9 to TRBJ2-1; possibly TRBD2 for D (5 bases). This CDR3 spans 13 amino acids. V was cut by 0 bases and J by 7 bases, with 8 bases left in between. The germline V gene has CDR1 SGDLS and CDR2 YYNGEE. The CDR3: CASSVARTNEQFF. The CDR3, as DNA: TGTGCCAGCAGCGTAGCCAGGACTAATGAGCAGTTCTTC.

This chain links TRBV4-3 with TRBJ1-5; weak D call: TRBD1 (5 bases). V dropped 0 bases and J dropped 7 bases, with 13 bases sitting between them. Germline CDR1 and CDR2: LGHNA and YSLEER. The CDR3 contains 15 residues. CDR3 sequence reads: CASSQDGAGFQPQHF. The CDR3 DNA reads as TGCGCCAGCAGCCAAGATGGGGCAGGTTTCCAGCCCCAGCATTTT.

This clone showed up just a few times. The rearrangement uses TRBV14 and TRBJ2-5; D call uncertain. V was cut by 5 bases and J by 2 bases, with 9 bases left in between. The CDR3 has 13 amino acids. CDR1 is SGHDN and CDR2 is FVKESK in the germline V gene. The CDR3 spells CASSAPFQETQYF. The DNA for the CDR3 is TGTGCCAGCAGCGCCCCATTTCAAGAGACCCAGTACTTC.

The table lists this clone with a few counts. In DNA, the CDR3 is TGTGCCAGCAGCCAGCAAACCTATAATTCACCCCTCCACTTT. Amino acid sequence: CASSQQTYNSPLHF. The chain links TRBV14 to TRBJ1-6, with D unresolved. CDR3 size: 14 residues. Between the trimmed V and J ends, which lost 3 bases and 2 bases, there was a span of 5 bases. The germline V gene encodes CDR1 SGHDN and CDR2 FVKESK.

The table lists this clone with a few counts. The CDR3 reads CASSLDPRSGNTIYF. In DNA, the CDR3 is TGTGCCAGCAGCCTGGACCCACGCTCTGGAAACACCATATATTTT. The chain uses TRBV5-4 and TRBJ1-3; the D is unclear. The germline CDR1 and CDR2 sequences are SGHNT and YYREEE (reference sequence). Trimming removed 4 bases at V and 0 bases at J, with 11 bases between. This CDR3 is built from 15 residues.

This clone has only a few counts. V usage is TRBV12-2 and J usage is TRBJ1-4. TRBV12-2 is noted as a pseudogene. This CDR3 has 17 residues. The CDR3 coding sequence is TGTGCAAGTCGCTTTGCCCCGCCGGGACCTAATAATGAAAAACTGTTTTTT. This codes for CASRFAPPGPNNEKLFF.

The V and J genes are TRBV19 and TRBJ1-2; 11 bases fit TRBD1. With 1 base clipped from V and 2 bases from J, the junction kept 9 bases outside the gene matches. The CDR3 runs to 18 residues. Germline lookup yields CDR1 LNHDA and CDR2 SQIVND (reference sequence). CDR3 residues: CASSIARTGGSINYGYTF. In DNA form, the CDR3 reads TGTGCCAGTAGTATAGCTAGGACAGGGGGCAGCATCAACTATGGCTACACCTTC.

This clone was seen only a few times. The sample holds other DNA sequences that translate to the same CDR3. The chain has TRBV7-9 and TRBJ1-5; possible D gene TRBD1, 6 bases. Germline CDR1 reads SEHNR; CDR2 reads FQNEAQ (reference sequence). Deletions cut 1 base from V and 7 bases from J, with 14 bases between. This CDR3 comprises 15 residues. The CDR3 spells CASSLEGQGNQPQHF. The CDR3 region has the DNA TGTGCCAGCAGCTTAGAGGGGCAGGGGAACCAGCCCCAGCATTTT.

The V and J genes are TRBV28 and TRBJ1-4, with D perhaps matching TRBD1 (6 bases). The CDR3 totals 14 residues. Germline CDR1 is MDHEN and CDR2 is SYDVKM. V lost 7 bases, J lost 1 base, and 10 bases lay in between. Written as DNA, the CDR3 is TGTGCCAGCACCTTACAGGGAACTAATGAAAAACTGTTTTTT. Translated, it gives CASTLQGTNEKLFF.

The sample holds a few counts of this clone. J is TRBJ1-2 and V is TRBV7-9, with D hard to call. The ends were cut back, 5 bases at V and 2 bases at J, with 6 bases in the middle. CDR3 size: 12 residues. The germline V gene encodes CDR1 SEHNR and CDR2 FQNEAQ (reference sequence). The CDR3 sequence is CASSQENYGYTF. Written as DNA, the CDR3 is TGTGCCAGCAGCCAAGAGAACTATGGCTACACCTTC.